Below, 8 T cell receptor beta chains from the same sample are listed, as sequenced in a study of blood T cell repertoires in COVID-19. Here immunoSEQ multiplex PCR was the method, and the copy in TCRdb shows in-frame clones only, minus some. The sample consists of roughly 400,000 clones, 80% to 90% of them appearing once. Sequencing was done on a sample of PBMCs or T cells enriched from blood (not recorded which). Receptors were obtained from a woman between 45 and 65 years old who had recovered from COVID-19.

The CDR3, as DNA: TGTGCCAGCAGTTACTCCCCAATCAACACTGAAGCTTTCTTT. It translates to CASSYSPINTEAFF. This rearrangement joins TRBV6-5 to TRBJ1-1; D call uncertain. The germline V gene encodes CDR1 MNHEY and CDR2 SVGAGI. V was shortened by 0 bases and J by 2 bases, with 7 bases between the two germline ends. This CDR3 is 14 amino acids long.

The rearrangement uses TRBV4-2 and TRBJ1-4, with 7 bases aligning to TRBD1. This CDR3 has 16 residues. CDR1 LGHNA and CDR2 YNFKEQ come from the germline V gene. The ends lost 2 bases at V and 0 bases at J; junction bases unmatched: 3. The CDR3 reads CASSQSDRATNEKLFF. The CDR3 DNA sequence: TGTGCCAGCAGCCAATCTGACAGGGCAACTAATGAAAAACTGTTTTTT.

This clone was detected a few times. V and J are TRBV5-1 and TRBJ2-3; D possibly corresponds to TRBD2 (6 bases). CDR1 and CDR2 (germline): SGHRS, YFSETQ. The CDR3 extends over 15 amino acids. V lost 3 bases to trimming and J lost 2 bases, with 13 bases between them. The CDR3 DNA reads as TGCGCCAGCAGCTGGAACGGGGGTACCACAGATACGCAGTATTTT. It translates to CASSWNGGTTDTQYF. Complete variable domain (other parts from reference TRBV5-1 and TRBJ2-3): KAGVTQTPRYLIKTRGQQVTLSCSPISGHRSVSWYQQTPGQGLQFLFEYFSETQRNKGNFPGRFSGRQFSNSRSEMNVSTLELGDSALYLCASSWNGGTTDTQYFGPGTRLTVL.

This clone showed up just a few times. V and J are TRBV12-3 or TRBV12-4 and TRBJ1-2; TRBD1 aligns across 8 bases. V lost 3 bases and J lost 4; bases outside the gene matches: 1. CDR3 length equals 13 residues. The CDR3 coding sequence is TGTGCCAGCAGTTTCACAGGGGGCTATGGCTACACCTTC. This translates into CASSFTGGYGYTF.

This chain connects TRBV10-3 to TRBJ1-1, with D tentatively TRBD1 (5 bases). The CDR3 loop spans 14 amino acids. CDR1 is ENHRY and CDR2 is SYGVKD in the germline V gene. Between the trimmed V and J ends, which lost 3 bases and 5 bases, there was a span of 13 bases. The CDR3 sequence: CAISDPRDGTEAFF. CDR3 bases: TGTGCCATCAGTGACCCCAGGGATGGAACTGAAGCTTTCTTT.

V usage is TRBV28 and J usage is TRBJ1-2; 8 nucleotides align to TRBD1. This CDR3 spans 14 amino acids. The trim removed 1 base at V and 9 bases at J, leaving 7 bases unmatched. Looked up from germline, CDR1 is MDHEN and CDR2 is SYDVKM. The CDR3: CASSLSGGAGSYTF. CDR3 DNA: TGTGCCAGCAGTTTATCAGGGGGCGCCGGGAGCTACACCTTC.

The CDR3: CASSLGSGNTEAFF. The CDR3 DNA sequence: TGTGCCAGCAGCTTAGGTTCAGGGAACACTGAAGCTTTCTTT. The chain carries TRBV11-2 and TRBJ1-1, with D hard to call. This CDR3 has 14 residues. Germline V CDR1 and CDR2: SGHAT, FQNNGV. V lost 1 base, J lost 1 base, and 7 bases lay in between.

The chain recombines TRBV6-5 with TRBJ2-7; TRBD1 aligns across 9 bases. With V trimmed by 6 bases and J by 0 bases, 6 bases remained unmatched. The CDR3 is made up of 15 amino acids. Per germline, CDR1 MNHEY and CDR2 SVGAGI. The CDR3: CASRPGQGPSYEQYF. The CDR3 nucleotides read TGTGCCAGCAGACCGGGACAGGGCCCCTCCTACGAGCAGTACTTC.